This T cell receptor (beta chain) was captured by sequencing in a study of blood T cell repertoires in COVID-19. Germline CDR1 reads MNHEY; CDR2 reads SVGAGI. This CDR3 spans 12 amino acids. V dropped 6 bases and J dropped 4 bases, with 9 bases sitting between them. Produced via immunoSEQ multiplex PCR; TCRdb's table is partial and in-frame only. The sample includes more than 85,000 clones, 65% to 90% seen only once; the top ten take 2% to 3%. Cohort placement rested on clinical history that participants reported themselves. All recovered Cohort 3 donors got two negative PCRs, got clearance, or saw symptom resolution.

The receptor was derived from a woman aged 45 to 65 who had recovered from COVID-19. The V gene is TRBV6-5, the J gene TRBJ1-1; D is perhaps TRBD1 (5 bases). The material sequenced was PBMCs or T cells enriched from blood (not recorded which). The CDR3 DNA reads TGTGCCAGCAGACAGGAGGGCACTGAAGCTTTCTTT. Translating it yields CASRQEGTEAFF.